A single sample gave rise to the 20 T cell receptor beta chains below, sequenced in a study of blood T cell repertoires in COVID-19. Repertoires were generated with immunoSEQ multiplex PCR, while TCRdb's copy carries only in-frame clones and drops some. The sample consists of 150,000 to 200,000 clones, 81% of them appearing once. The specimen was peripheral blood. The receptor set was obtained from a man in his sixties with active or convalescent COVID-19.

The chain links TRBV2 to TRBJ1-1, with a tentative D call TRBD1 (5 bases). Between the trimmed V and J ends, which lost 5 bases and 2 bases, there was a span of 9 bases. This CDR3 has 13 amino acids. CDR1 is SNHLY, CDR2 FYNNEI, per germline. CDR3 in amino acids: CASSTGHNTEAFF. The CDR3, as DNA: TGTGCCAGCAGTACCGGACATAACACTGAAGCTTTCTTT.

The chain couples TRBV10-1 to TRBJ2-2; TRBD1 is a possible D gene (6 bases). The germline V gene has CDR1 WNHNN and CDR2 SYGVQD (reference sequence). V gave up 6 bases and J gave up 4 bases, with 12 bases separating them. This CDR3 has 14 amino acids. The CDR3 loop is CASSGTPGTGELFF. Here the CDR3 DNA reads TGCGCCAGCAGCGGGACACCGGGCACCGGGGAGCTGTTTTTT.

The chain joins TRBV10-1 to TRBJ1-1; 10 bases are a match to TRBD1. V gave up 3 bases and J gave up 8 bases; unmatched junction bases: 9. The CDR3 covers 15 residues. The germline V gene has CDR1 WNHNN and CDR2 SYGVQD (reference sequence). The CDR3 region has the DNA TGCGCCAGCAGTGATGTGGGACAGGGGAGATCCGAAGCTTTCTTT. It codes for CASSDVGQGRSEAFF.

This clone has more than one count but fewer than ten. V is TRBV18 and J is TRBJ1-5; D is unresolved. The ends were cut back, 4 bases at V and 4 bases at J, with 8 bases in the middle. Per germline, CDR1 KGHSH and CDR2 LQKENI. The CDR3 consists of 13 residues. The CDR3 DNA reads as TGTGCCAGCTCACGTGAGGAGAATCAGCCCCAGCATTTT. Amino acid sequence: CASSREENQPQHF. The full variable domain, in which reference TRBV18 and TRBJ1-5 provide the parts outside the CDR3, is NAGVMQNPRHLVRRRGQEARLRCSPMKGHSHVYWYRQLPEEGLKFMVYLQKENIIDESGMPKERFSAEFPKEGPSILRIQQVVRGDSAAYFCASSREENQPQHFGDGTRLSIL.

The chain employs TRBV2 and TRBJ2-5; 8 bases agree with TRBD2. The CDR3 covers 17 residues. With V trimmed by 4 bases and J by 5 bases, 15 bases remained unmatched. Looked up from germline, CDR1 is SNHLY and CDR2 is FYNNEI. The CDR3 region is CASSGPSGKRGRETQYF. The CDR3 DNA reads as TGTGCCAGCAGTGGGCCATCTGGGAAGCGGGGGAGGGAGACCCAGTACTTC.

This chain connects TRBV18 to TRBJ2-5; 8 bases fit TRBD1. The CDR3 runs to 13 residues. Trimming at V came to 5 bases and at J to 4 bases, leaving 3 bases not matched to a gene. From germline, CDR1 is KGHSH and CDR2 LQKENI. CDR3 in amino acids: CASSTGQAETQYF. CDR3 bases: TGTGCCAGCTCAACGGGACAGGCAGAGACCCAGTACTTC.

The table lists this clone with a few counts. The chain couples TRBV3-1 (or the pseudogene TRBV3-2) to TRBJ2-3; weak D call: TRBD1 (5 bases). Trimming cost V 2 bases and J 7 bases, with 19 bases left between them. Germline loops: CDR1 LGHDT, CDR2 YNNKEL (reference sequence). This CDR3 is 16 amino acids long. The CDR3 loop reads CASSQSTGSAPHTQYF. The CDR3 DNA follows: TGTGCCAGCAGCCAATCAACAGGTAGTGCACCTCATACGCAGTATTTT.

The V gene is TRBV5-1, the J gene TRBJ2-1; perhaps TRBD1 as D (5 bases). Germline lookup yields CDR1 SGHRS and CDR2 YFSETQ. The CDR3 spans 15 residues. V was pared by 0 bases and J by 3 bases, with 10 bases between. This chain's CDR3 is CASSLEAGLYNEQFF. The CDR3, as DNA: TGCGCCAGCAGCTTGGAGGCAGGGCTCTACAATGAGCAGTTCTTC.

V and J are TRBV6-5 and TRBJ2-1, with D possibly being TRBD1 (5 bases). This CDR3 contains 14 residues. The V gene's germline CDR1 is MNHEY and CDR2 SVGAGI. V gave up 5 bases and J gave up 6 bases, with 14 bases separating them. The chain's CDR3 is CASSPRAESNEQFF. The CDR3 bases are TGTGCCAGCAGTCCCAGGGCTGAAAGCAATGAGCAGTTCTTC.

This clone was counted between two and nine times. The chain is built from TRBV28 and TRBJ1-2; 12 bases are shared with TRBD1. Unmatched junction bases numbered 6, after V lost 5 bases and J lost 2 bases. CDR1 MDHEN and CDR2 SYDVKM come from the germline V gene. This CDR3 is 16 amino acids long. Here the CDR3 reads CASSGTGGQENYGYTF. CDR3 nucleotides: TGTGCCAGCAGTGGGACAGGGGGCCAGGAGAACTATGGCTACACCTTC.

The rearrangement uses TRBV5-1 and TRBJ1-5; tentatively, D is TRBD1 (6 bases). CDR3 length: 14 residues. The germline CDR1 and CDR2 sequences are SGHRS and YFSETQ. The V and J ends lost 0 bases and 7 bases respectively, with 11 bases between them. In nucleotides, the CDR3 is TGCGCCAGCAGCTTGGTGGGGGCTGGCCAGCCCCAGCATTTT. This translates into CASSLVGAGQPQHF.

CDR3: CASSSLRGGGVDEQFF. DNA of the CDR3: TGCGCCAGCAGCTCCTTAAGGGGCGGGGGGGTCGATGAGCAGTTCTTC. The V and J genes are TRBV5-1 and TRBJ2-1, with 9 bases lining up with TRBD2. Germline CDR1 SGHRS, CDR2 YFSETQ. This CDR3 spans 16 amino acids. The junction had 12 bases not matched to a gene; V was cut back by 3 bases and J by 8 bases.

V gene TRBV5-4 combines with J gene TRBJ1-5, with D hard to call. In germline, CDR1 is SGHNT, CDR2 YYREEE (reference sequence). The CDR3 has 12 amino acids. With 0 bases removed from V and 10 bases from J, the gap between germline ends came to 8 bases. The CDR3 nucleotides read TGTGCCAGCAGCTTGGAAGCGGGACCCCAGCATTTT. Translation gives CASSLEAGPQHF.

V gene TRBV15 combines with J gene TRBJ2-1, with 14 bases aligning to TRBD2. Losses at the gene ends were 5 bases for V and 3 bases for J; bases not matched to a gene: 12. CDR1 and CDR2 from the germline V gene are LNHNV and YYDKDF (reference sequence). The CDR3 has 19 amino acids. CDR3 DNA: TGTGCCACCAGCCCACCTCCCGGGACTAGCGGGAGTTTCTACAATGAGCAGTTCTTC. Its translation: CATSPPPGTSGSFYNEQFF.

The chain joins TRBV5-1 to TRBJ2-3; 8 bases align to TRBD2. CDR1 and CDR2 (germline): SGHRS, YFSETQ. V shed 5 bases, J shed 4 bases, and the junction held 9 bases outside the gene matches. CDR3 length equals 15 residues. In nucleotides, the CDR3 is TGCGCCAGCAGAAGAAGAGCGGGGGAAGCAGATACGCAGTATTTT. Its protein is CASRRRAGEADTQYF.

The CDR3 nucleotides read TGTGCCAGTAGTTCCACTGGGAGGGCGGCGAACACCGGGGAGCTGTTTTTT. This gives the protein CASSSTGRAANTGELFF. V and J are TRBV19 and TRBJ2-2; 7 bases align to TRBD2. CDR1 LNHDA and CDR2 SQIVND come from the germline V gene (reference sequence). The ends lost 5 bases at V and 0 bases at J; junction bases unmatched: 9. The length of the CDR3 is 17 residues. The complete variable domain, with remaining parts taken from reference TRBV19 and TRBJ2-2, reads DGGITQSPKYLFRKEGQNVTLSCEQNLNHDAMYWYRQDPGQGLRLIYYSQIVNDFQKGDIAEGYSVSREKKESFPLTVTSAQKNPTAFYLCASSSTGRAANTGELFFGEGSRLTVL.

CDR3 sequence reads: CASGPGIAPSTDTQYF. As DNA, the CDR3 is TGTGCTAGTGGTCCAGGGATCGCCCCAAGCACAGATACGCAGTATTTT. The chain uses TRBV12-5 and TRBJ2-3; weak D call: TRBD1 (5 bases). CDR3 length: 16 amino acids. CDR1 LGHNT and CDR2 FRNRAP come from the germline V gene. V gave up 5 bases and J gave up 0 bases, with 15 bases separating them. Full variable domain (rest looked up from reference TRBV12-5 and TRBJ2-3): DARVTQTPRHKVTEMGQEVTMRCQPILGHNTVFWYRQTMMQGLELLAYFRNRAPLDDSGMPKDRFSAEMPDATLATLKIQPSEPRDSAVYFCASGPGIAPSTDTQYFGPGTRLTVL.

V usage is TRBV29-1 and J usage is TRBJ1-2; the D is unclear. Germline loops: CDR1 SQVTM, CDR2 ANQGSEA. Deletions cut 7 bases from V and 6 bases from J, with 15 bases between. There are 12 residues in the CDR3. CDR3 sequence reads: CSGRVPENGYTF. The CDR3, as DNA: TGCAGCGGGCGGGTCCCGGAAAATGGCTACACCTTC. Complete variable domain (other parts from reference TRBV29-1 and TRBJ1-2): SAVISQKPSRDICQRGTSLTIQCQVDSQVTMMFWYRQQPGQSLTLIATANQGSEATYESGFVIDKFPISRPNLTFSTLTVSNMSPEDSSIYLCSGRVPENGYTFGSGTRLTVV.

The V call is TRBV5-1, the J call TRBJ1-5; D may be TRBD1 (5 bases). The CDR3 covers 15 residues. Per the germline V gene, CDR1 is SGHRS and CDR2 is YFSETQ. V was cut by 0 bases and J by 4 bases, with 11 bases left in between. The CDR3 DNA reads as TGCGCCAGCAGCTTGGGCCAGGGCACAAATCAGCCCCAGCATTTT. This codes for CASSLGQGTNQPQHF.

J is TRBJ2-1 and V is TRBV18; 15 bases align to TRBD2. The CDR3 spans 16 residues. Germline loops: CDR1 KGHSH, CDR2 LQKENI. V trimming: 3 bases; J trimming: 9 bases; junction bases outside the gene matches: 6. CDR3 amino acids: CASSPRTSGGAGEQFF. In DNA, the CDR3 is TGTGCCAGCTCACCCCGGACTAGCGGGGGGGCGGGTGAGCAGTTCTTC.